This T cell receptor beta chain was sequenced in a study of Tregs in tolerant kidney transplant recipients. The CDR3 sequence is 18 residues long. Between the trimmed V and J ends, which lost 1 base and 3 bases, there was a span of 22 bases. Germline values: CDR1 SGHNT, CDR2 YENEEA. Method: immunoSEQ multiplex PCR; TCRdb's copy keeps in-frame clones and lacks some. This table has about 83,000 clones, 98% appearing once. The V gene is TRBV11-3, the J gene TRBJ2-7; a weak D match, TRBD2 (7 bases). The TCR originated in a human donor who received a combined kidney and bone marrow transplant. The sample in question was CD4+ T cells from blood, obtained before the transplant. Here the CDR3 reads CASSLVVSRAGAYYEQYF. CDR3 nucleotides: TGTGCCAGCAGCTTAGTAGTCTCTCGGGCGGGGGCTTACTACGAGCAGTACTTC.